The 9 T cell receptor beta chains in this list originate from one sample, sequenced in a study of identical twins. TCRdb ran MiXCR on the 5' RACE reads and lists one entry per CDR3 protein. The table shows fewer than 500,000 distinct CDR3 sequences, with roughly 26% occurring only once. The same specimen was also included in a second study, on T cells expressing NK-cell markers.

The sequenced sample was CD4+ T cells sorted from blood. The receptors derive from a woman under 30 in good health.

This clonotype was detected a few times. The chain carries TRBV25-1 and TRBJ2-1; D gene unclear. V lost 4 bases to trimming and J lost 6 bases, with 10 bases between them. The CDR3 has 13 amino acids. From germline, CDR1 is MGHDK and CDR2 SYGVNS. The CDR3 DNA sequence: TGTGCCAGCAGTGGGTCAAAGACCAATGAGCAGTTCTTC. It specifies CASSGSKTNEQFF.

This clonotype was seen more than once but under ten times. In DNA, the CDR3 is TGCGCCAGCAGCTCGGCGAGGGGCTATACTGAAGCTTTCTTT. It is translated as CASSSARGYTEAFF. This sequence joins TRBV5-1 and TRBJ1-1, with D possibly matching TRBD1 (5 bases). V lost 3 bases to trimming and J lost 5 bases, with 14 bases between them. Germline CDR1 reads SGHRS; CDR2 reads YFSETQ. The CDR3 covers 14 residues.

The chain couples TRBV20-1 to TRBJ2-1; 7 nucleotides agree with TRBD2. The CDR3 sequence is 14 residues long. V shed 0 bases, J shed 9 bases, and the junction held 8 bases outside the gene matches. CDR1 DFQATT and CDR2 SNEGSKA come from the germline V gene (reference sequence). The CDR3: CSARDSTSISEQFF. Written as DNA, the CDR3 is TGCAGTGCTAGAGATTCGACTAGCATCAGTGAGCAGTTCTTC.

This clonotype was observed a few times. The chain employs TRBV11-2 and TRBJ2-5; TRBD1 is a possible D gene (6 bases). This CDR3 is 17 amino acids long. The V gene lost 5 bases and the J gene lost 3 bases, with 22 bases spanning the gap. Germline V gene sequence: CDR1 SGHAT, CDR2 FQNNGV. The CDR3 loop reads CASSAQGWGPGEETQYF. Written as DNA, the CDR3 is TGTGCCAGCAGCGCGCAAGGTTGGGGACCAGGGGAAGAGACCCAGTACTTC.

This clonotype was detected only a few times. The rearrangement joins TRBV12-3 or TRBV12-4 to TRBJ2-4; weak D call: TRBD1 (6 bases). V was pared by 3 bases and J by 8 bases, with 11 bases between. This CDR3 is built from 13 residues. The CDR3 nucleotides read TGTGCCAGCAGTTTTCGACAGGTTCACATTCAGTACTTC. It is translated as CASSFRQVHIQYF.

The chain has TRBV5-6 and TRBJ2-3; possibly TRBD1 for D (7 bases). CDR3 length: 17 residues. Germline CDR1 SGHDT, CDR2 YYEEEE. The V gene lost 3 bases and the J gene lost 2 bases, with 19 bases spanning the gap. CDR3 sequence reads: CASSWTGVGGSTDTQYF. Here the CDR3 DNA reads TGTGCCAGCAGCTGGACGGGGGTAGGGGGCTCCACAGATACGCAGTATTTT.

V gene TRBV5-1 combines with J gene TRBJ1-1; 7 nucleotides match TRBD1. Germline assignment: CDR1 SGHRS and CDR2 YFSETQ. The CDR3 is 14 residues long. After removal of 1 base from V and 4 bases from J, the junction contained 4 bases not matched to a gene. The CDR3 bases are TGCGCCAGCAGCTTGACAGGGGAGAGCACTGAAGCTTTCTTT. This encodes CASSLTGESTEAFF. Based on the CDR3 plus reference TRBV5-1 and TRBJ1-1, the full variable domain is KAGVTQTPRYLIKTRGQQVTLSCSPISGHRSVSWYQQTPGQGLQFLFEYFSETQRNKGNFPGRFSGRQFSNSRSEMNVSTLELGDSALYLCASSLTGESTEAFFGQGTRLTVV.

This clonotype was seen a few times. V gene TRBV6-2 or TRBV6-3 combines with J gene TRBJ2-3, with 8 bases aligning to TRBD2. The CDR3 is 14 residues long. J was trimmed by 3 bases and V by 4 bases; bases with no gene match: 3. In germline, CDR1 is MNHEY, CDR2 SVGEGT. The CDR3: CASSSRLATDTQYF. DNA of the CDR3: TGTGCCAGCAGTTCGAGACTAGCGACAGATACGCAGTATTTT.

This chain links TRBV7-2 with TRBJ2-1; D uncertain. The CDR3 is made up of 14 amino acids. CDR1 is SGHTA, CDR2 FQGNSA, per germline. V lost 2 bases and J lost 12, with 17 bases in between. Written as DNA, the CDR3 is TGTGCCAGCAGCTTAACTCGAACTACGATCGGGCAGTTCTTC. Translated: CASSLTRTTIGQFF.